This T cell receptor beta chain was observed in a study of OX40 agonist ivuxolimab in advanced cancers. About the research overall: The patients got ivuxolimab, which is an agonistic anti-OX40 (CD134) antibody. Patients undergoing dose escalation presented with hepatocellular carcinoma, melanoma, renal cell or head and neck cancer.

The protocol was immunoSEQ multiplex PCR, while the TCRdb copy is restricted to in-frame clones and leaves out a portion. The profile shows 45,000 to 65,000 clones, 70% to 90% of them singletons. This CDR3 is built from 15 residues. Germline V gives CDR1 SGHTA, CDR2 FQGNSA. Trimming pared 6 bases from V and 6 bases from J, leaving 20 bases between. The chain links TRBV7-2 to TRBJ1-2; D possibly corresponds to TRBD1 (5 bases). The input for sequencing was CD4+ or CD8+ T cells sorted from blood, taken in a trial of the OX40 agonist ivuxolimab. The TCR was taken from an adult with an advanced solid tumor such as melanoma, head and neck, liver or kidney cancer. Written as DNA, the CDR3 is TGTGCCAGCAGGGTCAGTGCCTCAGGGCTCGATGGCTACACCTTC. It is translated as CASRVSASGLDGYTF.